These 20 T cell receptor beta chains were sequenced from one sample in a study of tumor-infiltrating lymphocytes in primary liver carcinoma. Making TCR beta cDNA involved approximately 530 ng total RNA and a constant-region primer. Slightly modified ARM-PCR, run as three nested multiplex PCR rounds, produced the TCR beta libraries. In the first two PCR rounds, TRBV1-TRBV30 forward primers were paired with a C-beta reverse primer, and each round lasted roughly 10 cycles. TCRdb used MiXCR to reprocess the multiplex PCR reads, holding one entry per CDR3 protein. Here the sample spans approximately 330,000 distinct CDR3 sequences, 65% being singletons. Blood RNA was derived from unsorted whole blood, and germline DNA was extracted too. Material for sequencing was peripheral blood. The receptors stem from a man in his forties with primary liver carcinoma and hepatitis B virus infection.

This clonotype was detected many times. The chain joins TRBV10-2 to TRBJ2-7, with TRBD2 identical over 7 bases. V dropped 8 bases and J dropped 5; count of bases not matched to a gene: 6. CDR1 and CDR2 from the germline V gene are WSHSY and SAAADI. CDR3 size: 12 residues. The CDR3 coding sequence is TGCGCCAGCGGAACTAGCGTAAACGAGCAGTACTTC. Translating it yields CASGTSVNEQYF.

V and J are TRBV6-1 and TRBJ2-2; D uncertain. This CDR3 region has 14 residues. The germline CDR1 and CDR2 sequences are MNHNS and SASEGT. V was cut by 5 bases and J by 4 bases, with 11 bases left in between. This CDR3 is CASSSIGFTGELFF. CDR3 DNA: TGTGCCAGCAGTAGTATAGGGTTCACCGGGGAGCTGTTTTTT.

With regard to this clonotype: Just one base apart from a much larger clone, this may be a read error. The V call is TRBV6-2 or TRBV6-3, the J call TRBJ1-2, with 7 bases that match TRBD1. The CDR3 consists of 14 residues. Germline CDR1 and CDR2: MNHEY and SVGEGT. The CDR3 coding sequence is TGTGCCAGCAGTTACTTCGGGACAGACTATGGCTACGCCTTC. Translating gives CASSYFGTDYGYAF.

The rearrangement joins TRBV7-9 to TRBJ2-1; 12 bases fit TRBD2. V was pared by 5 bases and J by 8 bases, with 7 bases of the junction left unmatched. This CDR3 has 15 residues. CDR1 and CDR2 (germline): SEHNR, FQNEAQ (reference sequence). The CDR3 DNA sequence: TGTGCCAGCAGCGCCGAACTAGCGGGAGGCCATGAGCAGTTCTTC. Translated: CASSAELAGGHEQFF.

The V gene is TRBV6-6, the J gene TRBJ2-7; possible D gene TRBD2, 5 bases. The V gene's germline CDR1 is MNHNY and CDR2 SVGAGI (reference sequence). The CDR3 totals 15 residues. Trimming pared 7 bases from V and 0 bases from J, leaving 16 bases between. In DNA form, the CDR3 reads TGTGCCAGCACTTCTATCCAGGAGGTCTCCTACGAGCAGTACTTC. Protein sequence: CASTSIQEVSYEQYF.

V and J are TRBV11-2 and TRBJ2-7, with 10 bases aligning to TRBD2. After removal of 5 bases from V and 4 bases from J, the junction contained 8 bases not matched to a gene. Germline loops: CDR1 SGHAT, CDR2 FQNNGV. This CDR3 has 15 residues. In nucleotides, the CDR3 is TGTGCCAGCAGCCGTGCCGGACTAGCGGTTTACGAGCAGTACTTC. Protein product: CASSRAGLAVYEQYF.

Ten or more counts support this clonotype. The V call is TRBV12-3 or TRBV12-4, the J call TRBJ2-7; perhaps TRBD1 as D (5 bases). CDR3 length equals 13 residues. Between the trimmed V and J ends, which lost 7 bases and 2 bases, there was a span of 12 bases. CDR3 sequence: CASKTAHTYEQYF. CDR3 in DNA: TGTGCCAGCAAGACAGCGCACACCTACGAGCAGTACTTC.

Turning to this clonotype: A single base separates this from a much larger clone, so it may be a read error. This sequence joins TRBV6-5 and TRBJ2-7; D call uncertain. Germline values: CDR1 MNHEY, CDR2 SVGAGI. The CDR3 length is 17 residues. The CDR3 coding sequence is TGTGCCAGCAGTTACTCGAATCTATTAGCCGGCACGTACGATCAGTACTTC. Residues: CASSYSNLLAGTYDQYF.

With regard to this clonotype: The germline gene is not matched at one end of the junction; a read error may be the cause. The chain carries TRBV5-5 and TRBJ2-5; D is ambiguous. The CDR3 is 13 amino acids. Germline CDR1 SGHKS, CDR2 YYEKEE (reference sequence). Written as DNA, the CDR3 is TGTGCCAGCAGCTTCAGGTACCAAGAGACCCAGTGCTTC. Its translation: CASSFRYQETQCF.

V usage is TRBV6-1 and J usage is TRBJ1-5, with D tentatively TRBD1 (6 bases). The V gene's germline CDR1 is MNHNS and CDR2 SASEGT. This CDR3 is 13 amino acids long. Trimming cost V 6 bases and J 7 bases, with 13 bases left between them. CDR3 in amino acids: CASSSNREQPQHF. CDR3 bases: TGTGCCAGCAGCTCAAACAGGGAACAGCCCCAGCATTTT.

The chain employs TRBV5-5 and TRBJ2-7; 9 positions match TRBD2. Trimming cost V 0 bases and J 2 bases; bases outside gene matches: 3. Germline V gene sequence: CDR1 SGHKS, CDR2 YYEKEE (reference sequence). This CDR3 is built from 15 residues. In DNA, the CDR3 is TGTGCCAGCAGCTTGGAGGCTAGCGGGACCTACGAGCAGTACTTC. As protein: CASSLEASGTYEQYF.

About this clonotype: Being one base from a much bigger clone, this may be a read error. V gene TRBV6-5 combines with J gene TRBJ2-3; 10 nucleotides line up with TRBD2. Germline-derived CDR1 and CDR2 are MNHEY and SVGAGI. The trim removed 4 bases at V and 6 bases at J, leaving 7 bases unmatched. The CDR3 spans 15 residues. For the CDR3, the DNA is TGTGCCAGCAGTTCCCTAGCGGGAGTTTGGGATACGCAGTATTTT. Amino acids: CASSSLAGVWDTQYF.

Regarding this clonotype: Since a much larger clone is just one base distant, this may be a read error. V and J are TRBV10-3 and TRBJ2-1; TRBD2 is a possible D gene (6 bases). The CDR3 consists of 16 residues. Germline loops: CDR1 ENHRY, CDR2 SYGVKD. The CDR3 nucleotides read TGTGCCATCAGTGATAAGAGGTCGGGAGTCGACAATGCGCAGTTCTTC. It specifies CAISDKRSGVDNAQFF.

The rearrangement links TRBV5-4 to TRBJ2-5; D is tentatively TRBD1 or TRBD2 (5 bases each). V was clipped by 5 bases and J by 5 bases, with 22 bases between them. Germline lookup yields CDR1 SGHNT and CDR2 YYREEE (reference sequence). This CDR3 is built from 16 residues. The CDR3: CASSFRGRADGETQYF. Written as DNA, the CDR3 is TGTGCCAGCAGTTTCCGGGGCAGGGCAGACGGGGAGACCCAGTACTTC.

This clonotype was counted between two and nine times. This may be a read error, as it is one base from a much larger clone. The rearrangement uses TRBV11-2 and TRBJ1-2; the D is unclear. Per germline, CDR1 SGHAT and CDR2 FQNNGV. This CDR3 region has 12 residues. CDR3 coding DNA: TGTGTCAGCAGCCAACAGTATTCTGGCTACACCTTC. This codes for CVSSQQYSGYTF.

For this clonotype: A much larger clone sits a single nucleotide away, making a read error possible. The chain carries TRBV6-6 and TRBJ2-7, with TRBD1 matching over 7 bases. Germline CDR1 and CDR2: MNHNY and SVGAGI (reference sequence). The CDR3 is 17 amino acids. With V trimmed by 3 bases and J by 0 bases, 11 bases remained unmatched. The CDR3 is CASSYLSRQGLSYEQYF. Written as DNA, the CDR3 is TGTGCCAGCAGTTATCTCAGTAGACAGGGCCTCTCCTACGAGCAGTACTTC.

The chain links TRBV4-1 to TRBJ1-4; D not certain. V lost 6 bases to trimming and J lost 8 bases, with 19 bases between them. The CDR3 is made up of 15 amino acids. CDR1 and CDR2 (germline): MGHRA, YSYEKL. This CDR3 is CASSQTSGVWEKLFF. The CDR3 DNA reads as TGCGCCAGCAGTCAGACATCGGGTGTGTGGGAAAAACTGTTTTTT.

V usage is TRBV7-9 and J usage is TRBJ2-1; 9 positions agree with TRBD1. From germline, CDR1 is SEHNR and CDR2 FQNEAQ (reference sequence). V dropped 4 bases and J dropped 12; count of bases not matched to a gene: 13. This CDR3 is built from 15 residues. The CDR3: CASSSLRDRASGQFF. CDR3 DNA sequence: TGTGCCAGCAGCTCACTCCGGGACAGGGCCTCTGGGCAGTTCTTC.

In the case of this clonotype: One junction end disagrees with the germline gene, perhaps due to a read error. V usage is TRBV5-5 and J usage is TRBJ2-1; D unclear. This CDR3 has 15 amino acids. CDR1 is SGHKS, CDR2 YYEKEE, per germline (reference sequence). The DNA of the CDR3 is TGTGCCAGCAGCTTTCTATCGGTTACCTACAATGTGCAGTTCTTC. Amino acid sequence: CASSFLSVTYNVQFF.

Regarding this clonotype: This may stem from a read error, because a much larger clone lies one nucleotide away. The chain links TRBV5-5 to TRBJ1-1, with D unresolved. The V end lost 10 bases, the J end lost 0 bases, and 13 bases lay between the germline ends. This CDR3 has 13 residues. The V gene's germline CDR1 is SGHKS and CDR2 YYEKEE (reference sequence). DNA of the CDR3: TGTGCCGGCAAGGTAGAGGTGAACACTGAAGCTTTCTTT. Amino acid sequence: CAGKVEVNTEAFF. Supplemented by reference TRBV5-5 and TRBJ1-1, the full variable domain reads DAGVTQSPTHLIKTRGQQVTLRCSPISGHKSVSWYQQVLGQGPQFIFQYYEKEERGRGNFPDRFSARQFPNYSSELNVNALLLGDSALYLCAGKVEVNTEAFFGQGTRLTVV.